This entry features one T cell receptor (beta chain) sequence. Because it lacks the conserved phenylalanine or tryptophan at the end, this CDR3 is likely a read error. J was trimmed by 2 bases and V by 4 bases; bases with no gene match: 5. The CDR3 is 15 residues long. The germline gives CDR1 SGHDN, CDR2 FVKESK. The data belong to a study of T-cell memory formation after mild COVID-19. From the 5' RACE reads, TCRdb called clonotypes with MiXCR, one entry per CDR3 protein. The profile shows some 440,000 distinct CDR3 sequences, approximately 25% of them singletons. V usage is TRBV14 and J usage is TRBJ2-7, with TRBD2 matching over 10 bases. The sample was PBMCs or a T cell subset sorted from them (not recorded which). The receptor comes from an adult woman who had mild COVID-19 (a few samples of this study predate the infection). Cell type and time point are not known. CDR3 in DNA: TGTGCCAGCAGCCTCATAGCGGGGGGCCCCTACGAGCAGTACCTC. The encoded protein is CASSLIAGGPYEQYL.